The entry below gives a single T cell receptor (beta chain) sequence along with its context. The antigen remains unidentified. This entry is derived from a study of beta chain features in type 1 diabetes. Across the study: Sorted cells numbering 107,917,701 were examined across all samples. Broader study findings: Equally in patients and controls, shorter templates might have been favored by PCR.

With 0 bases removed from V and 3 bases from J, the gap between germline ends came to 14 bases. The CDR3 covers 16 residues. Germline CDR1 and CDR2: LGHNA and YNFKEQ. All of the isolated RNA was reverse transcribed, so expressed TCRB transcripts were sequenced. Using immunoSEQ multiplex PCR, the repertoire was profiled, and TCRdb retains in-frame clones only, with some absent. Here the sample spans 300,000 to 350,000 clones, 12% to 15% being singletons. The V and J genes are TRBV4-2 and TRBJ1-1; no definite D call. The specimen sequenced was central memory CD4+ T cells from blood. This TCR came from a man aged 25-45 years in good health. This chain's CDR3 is CASSQEGAGPHTEAFF. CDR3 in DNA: TGTGCCAGCAGCCAAGAGGGCGCAGGACCTCACACTGAAGCTTTCTTT.